A selection of T cell receptor beta chains follows, all from one sample in a study of T-cell memory formation after mild COVID-19. From the 5' RACE reads, TCRdb called clonotypes with MiXCR, one entry per CDR3 protein. The table has 150,000 to 200,000 distinct CDR3 sequences, about a sixth seen once. Sequenced sample: PBMCs or a T cell subset sorted from them (not recorded which). These receptors were taken from an adult woman who had mild COVID-19 (a few samples of this study predate the infection). Cell type and time point are not known. CDR3s include the opening cysteine and the closing phenylalanine or tryptophan. Fields, in order: J gene, D gene, V gene, clone size, CDR3 protein, CDR3 DNA. D genes are given only for firm matches. Size is stated for part of the rows, as once, few or many counts, or as a class when the clone is expanded.

TRBJ2-5 | . | TRBV4-1 | . | CASSQGVRETQYF | TGCGCCAGCAGCCAAGGGGTCCGGGAGACCCAGTACTTC
TRBJ2-1 | TRBD2 | TRBV30 | . | CARSSGRGGSVQFF | TGTGCCAGATCTAGCGGGAGGGGTGGTAGTGTGCAGTTCTTC
TRBJ2-6 | TRBD2 | TRBV12-3/TRBV12-4 | few | CASVRGGSGANVLTF | TGTGCCAGTGTTCGGGGGGGCTCTGGGGCCAACGTCCTGACTTTC
TRBJ2-2 | . | TRBV5-1 | . | CASSLALDGDTGELFF | TGCGCCAGCAGCTTGGCATTAGACGGCGACACCGGGGAGCTGTTTTTT
TRBJ2-5 | . | TRBV15 | few | CATSRVAGWDETQYF | TGTGCCACCAGCAGAGTGGCGGGTTGGGACGAGACCCAGTACTTC
TRBJ1-1 | . | TRBV19 | once | CASSMSGILVSTEAFF | TGTGCCAGTAGTATGTCTGGGATACTAGTGAGCACTGAAGCTTTCTTT
TRBJ1-4 | . | TRBV11-2 | few | CASSPNSGRINEKLFF | TGTGCCAGCAGCCCCAATTCGGGCAGAATTAATGAAAAACTGTTTTTT
TRBJ2-7 | TRBD2 | TRBV4-2 | few | CASSEGLAGGPRDEQYF | TGTGCCAGCAGCGAGGGACTAGCGGGAGGGCCTAGGGACGAGCAGTACTTC
TRBJ1-1 | TRBD1 | TRBV20-1 | . | CSARPQGSWNTEAFF | TGCAGTGCTAGACCACAGGGGAGTTGGAACACTGAAGCTTTCTTT
TRBJ2-5 | TRBD1 | TRBV20-1 | few | CSAKGQGAQETQYF | TGCAGTGCTAAGGGACAGGGGGCGCAAGAGACCCAGTACTTC
TRBJ2-7 | . | TRBV6-2/TRBV6-3 | . | CASNDPPRTGTYEQYF | TGTGCCAGCAACGACCCTCCCCGAACAGGGACCTACGAGCAGTACTTC
TRBJ2-1 | . | TRBV2 | . | CASSADNEQFF | TGTGCCAGCAGTGCCGACAATGAGCAGTTCTTC
TRBJ1-2 | TRBD1 | TRBV20-1 | . | CSASGTGLLSRYTF | TGCAGTGCTTCAGGGACAGGGTTGTTATCGCGCTACACCTTC
TRBJ2-7 | . | TRBV7-9 | . | CASSLRESSYEQYF | TGTGCCAGCAGCTTACGGGAGAGTTCCTACGAGCAGTACTTC
TRBJ2-5 | . | TRBV11-2 | . | CASSAWTRETQYF | TGTGCCAGCAGCGCATGGACCCGAGAGACCCAGTACTTC
TRBJ2-4 | TRBD1 | TRBV29-1 | many | CSVETGGRRDIQYF | TGCAGCGTTGAAACAGGGGGCCGGAGGGACATTCAGTACTTC
TRBJ2-1 | TRBD2 | TRBV5-1 | few | CASSTSGTNYNEQFF | TGCGCCAGCAGCACTTCCGGGACTAACTACAATGAGCAGTTCTTC
TRBJ2-7 | . | TRBV5-1 | . | CASSLDRQATYEQYF | TGCGCCAGCAGCTTGGATCGACAGGCCACCTACGAGCAGTACTTC
TRBJ1-1 | . | TRBV7-3 | . | CASSRRTDTEAFF | TGTGCCAGCAGCCGCCGGACAGACACTGAAGCTTTCTTT
TRBJ2-3 | . | TRBV5-1 | . | CASSLEGQASTDTQYF | TGCGCCAGCAGCTTGGAGGGGCAGGCTAGCACAGATACGCAGTATTTT
TRBJ2-7 | . | TRBV19 | few | CASSTGVTYEQYF | TGTGCCAGTAGTACAGGGGTAACCTACGAGCAGTACTTC
TRBJ2-3 | . | TRBV12-3/TRBV12-4 | few | CASSLTSDDTDTQYF | TGTGCCAGCAGTTTGACCAGCGACGACACAGATACGCAGTATTTT
TRBJ1-2 | TRBD1 | TRBV5-1 | . | CASSFGQGDGYTF | TGCGCCAGCAGCTTCGGACAGGGGGATGGCTACACCTTC
TRBJ2-2 | . | TRBV11-2 | few | CASRLGMNTGELFF | TGTGCCAGCAGACTCGGGATGAACACCGGGGAGCTGTTTTTT
TRBJ2-1 | TRBD2 | TRBV6-1 | . | CASSGGLAGNNEQFF | TGTGCCAGCAGTGGAGGACTAGCGGGGAACAATGAGCAGTTCTTC
TRBJ1-4 | . | TRBV4-3 | few | CASSQLLPGSELFF | TGCGCCAGCAGCCAATTACTACCGGGGTCAGAACTGTTTTTT
TRBJ2-1 | . | TRBV7-2 | few | CASSLAFQDGQFF | TGTGCCAGCAGCTTAGCGTTTCAGGACGGTCAGTTCTTC
TRBJ2-3 | TRBD1 | TRBV5-1 | few | CASFDRVTDTQYF | TGCGCCAGCTTTGACAGGGTGACAGATACGCAGTATTTT
TRBJ1-1 | TRBD1 | TRBV24-1 | . | CATSEQGPMNTEAFF | TGTGCCACCAGTGAACAGGGGCCCATGAACACTGAAGCTTTCTTT